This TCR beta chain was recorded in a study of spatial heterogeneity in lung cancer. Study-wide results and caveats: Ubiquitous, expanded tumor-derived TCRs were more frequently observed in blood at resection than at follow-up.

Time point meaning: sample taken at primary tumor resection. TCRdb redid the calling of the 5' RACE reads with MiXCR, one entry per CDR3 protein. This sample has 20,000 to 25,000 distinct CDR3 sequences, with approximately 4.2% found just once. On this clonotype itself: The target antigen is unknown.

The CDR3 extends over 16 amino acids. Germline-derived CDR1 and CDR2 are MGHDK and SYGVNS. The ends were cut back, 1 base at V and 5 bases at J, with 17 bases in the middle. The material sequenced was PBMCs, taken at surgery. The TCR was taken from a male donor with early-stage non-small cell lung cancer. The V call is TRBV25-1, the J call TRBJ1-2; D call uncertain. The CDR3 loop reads CASSESTTPRRYGYTF. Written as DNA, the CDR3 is TGTGCCAGCAGTGAATCAACAACCCCGCGTCGTTATGGCTACACCTTC.